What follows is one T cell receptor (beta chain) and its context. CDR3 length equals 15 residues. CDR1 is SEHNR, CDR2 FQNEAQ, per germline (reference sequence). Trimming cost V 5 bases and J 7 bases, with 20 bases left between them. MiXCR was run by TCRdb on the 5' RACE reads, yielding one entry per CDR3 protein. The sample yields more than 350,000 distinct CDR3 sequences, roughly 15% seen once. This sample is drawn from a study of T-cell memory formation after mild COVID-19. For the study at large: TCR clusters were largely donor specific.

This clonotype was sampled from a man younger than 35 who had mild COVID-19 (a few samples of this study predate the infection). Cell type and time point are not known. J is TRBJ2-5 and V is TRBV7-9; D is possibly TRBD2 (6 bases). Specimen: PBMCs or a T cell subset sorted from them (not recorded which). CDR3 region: CASSLSGRGLVTQYF. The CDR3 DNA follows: TGTGCCAGCAGCCTTTCGGGTCGGGGACTGGTGACCCAGTACTTC.